Listed below are T cell receptor beta chains from one sample, sequenced in a study of cytomegalovirus exposure and HLA in healthy donors. The assay was immunoSEQ multiplex PCR, and TCRdb's table has in-frame clones only and misses some. Among roughly 56,000 clones listed, around 94% were seen once. The sample comprised PBMCs. The receptor set was obtained from a man younger than 35 in good health and CMV-seronegative. The CDR3 runs from the conserved cysteine through the conserved F or W. D genes are given only for firm matches.

NA	TRBV19	TRBJ1-5	TGTGCCAGTAGTGCGGCCCAAAGGCAGCCCCAGCATTTT	CASSAAQRQPQHF
NA	TRBV21-1	TRBJ2-7	TGTGCCAGCAGCAACAGACCGCGGCAGGGAAGCTCCTACGAGCAGTACTTC	CASSNRPRQGSSYEQYF
NA	TRBV5-1	TRBJ1-5	TGCGCCAGCAGCTCGGGAGGCCTTAGCAATCAGCCCCAGCATTTT	CASSSGGLSNQPQHF
NA	TRBV2	TRBJ2-7	TGTGCCAGCAGTGACGATATTGGCAGGCCATACGAGCAGTACTTC	CASSDDIGRPYEQYF
TRBD1	TRBV11-2	TRBJ1-4	TGTGCCAGCACCTCTGACAGGGCCAATGAAAAACTGTTTTTT	CASTSDRANEKLFF
NA	TRBV4-2	TRBJ1-1	TGTGCCAGCAGCTCCTGGCGCGGGGGGGCTGAAGCTTTCTTT	CASSSWRGGAEAFF
NA	TRBV4-3	TRBJ1-1	TGCGCCAGCAGCCACACCCCCCCGTCCCGGGGGACTGAAGCTTTCTTT	CASSHTPPSRGTEAFF
NA	TRBV28	TRBJ2-7	TGTGCCAGCAGTGAATGGACGGATGGTTCGGGAGAGCAGTACTTC	CASSEWTDGSGEQYF
NA	TRBV7-9	TRBJ1-1	TGTGCCAGCAGCCGGGGTGATGGGCTGAACACTGAAGCTTTCTTT	CASSRGDGLNTEAFF
TRBD1	TRBV11-2	TRBJ2-7	TGTGCCAGCAGTCGGGACAGTTTAGGCCTACTCCCTCCGGGGGAGCAGTACTTC	CASSRDSLGLLPPGEQYF
NA	TRBV11-2	TRBJ1-4	TGTGCCAGCAGCAGCCCGGACAGAACTAATGAAAAACTGTTTTTT	CASSSPDRTNEKLFF
TRBD2	TRBV7-2	TRBJ2-7	TGTGCCAGCAGCCTACTAGCGGGAACTTACTACGAGCAGTACTTC	CASSLLAGTYYEQYF
TRBD1	TRBV5-1	TRBJ2-7	TGCGCCAGCAGCGCTGGACAGGGGGCCCCGGGGGAGCAGTACTTC	CASSAGQGAPGEQYF
NA	TRBV19	TRBJ2-7	TGTGCCAGTAGTATCGAGAGGGCGCCTGAATACGAGCAGTACTTC	CASSIERAPEYEQYF
TRBD2	TRBV14	TRBJ2-7	TGTGCCAGCAGCCAATTTAGCGGGACTACCTACGAGCAGTACTTC	CASSQFSGTTYEQYF
NA	TRBV18	TRBJ2-5	TGTGCCAGCTCACCACGTACCCCAACCCAGGAGACCCAGTACTTC	CASSPRTPTQETQYF
NA	TRBV6-4	TRBJ2-1	TGTGCCAGCAGTGAAGCACAGGGAGGGGATGAGCAGTTCTTC	CASSEAQGGDEQFF
NA	TRBV9	TRBJ2-5	TGTGCCAGCAGCTTCACCACACAAGAGACCCAGTACTTC	CASSFTTQETQYF
NA	TRBV7-2	TRBJ2-1	TGTGCCAGCAGCTTAGTCCTAGCCATGAATGAGCAGTTCTTC	CASSLVLAMNEQFF
TRBD2	TRBV19	TRBJ2-7	TGTGCCAGTAGTGTAGGTCCGGGACTAGCGGGAAACGAGCAGTACTTC	CASSVGPGLAGNEQYF
NA	TRBV12-5	TRBJ2-6	TGTGCTAGTGGTCTAGGCCCAGGACAAAGTCGGGCCAACGTCCTGACTTTC	CASGLGPGQSRANVLTF
NA	TRBV6-6	TRBJ2-3	TGTGCCAGCAGTTCCCCCACAGGGAAATACACAGATACGCAGTATTTT	CASSSPTGKYTDTQYF
NA	TRBV6-5	TRBJ2-1	TGTGCCAGCAAGGGTGGGCTAGCGTACAATGAGCAGTTCTTC	CASKGGLAYNEQFF
TRBD2	TRBV7-3	TRBJ2-3	TGTGCCAGCAGCGCCGGGACTAGCGGGAGGGGGGGAGATACGCAGTATTTT	CASSAGTSGRGGDTQYF
NA	TRBV7-3	TRBJ2-3	TGTGCCAGCAGCCCGGACAGATACACAGATACGCAGTATTTT	CASSPDRYTDTQYF
NA	TRBV27	TRBJ1-1	TGTGCCAGCAGTTCCCCGGTCGGCACTGAAGCTTTCTTT	CASSSPVGTEAFF
TRBD1	TRBV28	TRBJ2-7	TGTGCCAGCAGTTGGGGAAGGGACAGGAGCTCCTACGAGCAGTACTTC	CASSWGRDRSSYEQYF
TRBD2	TRBV15	TRBJ2-5	TGTGCCACCAGCAGATTGTTAGCGGGAGGGGGGGAGACCCAGTACTTC	CATSRLLAGGGETQYF
TRBD2	TRBV7-6	TRBJ2-7	TGTGCCAGCAGCTTAGTCGAGACTAGCGGGGCAAACTCCTACGAGCAGTACTTC	CASSLVETSGANSYEQYF
TRBD1	TRBV7-2	TRBJ1-4	TGTGCCAGCAGCTTAGGGTTCGGACAGGTGAAAGAAAAACTGTTTTTT	CASSLGFGQVKEKLFF
TRBD1	TRBV15	TRBJ1-5	TGTGCCACCAGCGACGGGACAGGGGAGGGGCCCCAGCATTTT	CATSDGTGEGPQHF
NA	TRBV7-2	TRBJ2-1	TGTGCCAGCAGCACAACGCCGGGCAATGAGCAGTTCTTC	CASSTTPGNEQFF
TRBD2	TRBV28	TRBJ2-5	TGTGCCAGCAAACTAAGCGGGAGGGAGACCCAGTACTTC	CASKLSGRETQYF
NA	TRBV6-5	TRBJ1-3	TGTGCCGTTCGGGCCATATATTTT	CAVRAIYF
NA	TRBV6-1	TRBJ2-1	TGTGCCAGCAGTGAAATGCAGGGCTCCTACAATGAGCAGTTCTTC	CASSEMQGSYNEQFF
NA	TRBV4-1	TRBJ2-7	TGCGCCAGCAGCCTCTCTTGCCTCTTATGCGGAGCGGGTAGCTACGAGCAGTACTTC	CASSLSCLLCGAGSYEQYF
TRBD1	TRBV4-3	TRBJ1-5	TGCGCCAGCAGCCAGGACAGGGAATATCAGCCCCAGCATTTT	CASSQDREYQPQHF